Presented here are 25 T cell receptor beta chains from one specimen sequenced in a study of CD8 T cells in Susac syndrome. When the RNA was reverse transcribed, random hexamers were used with an input of about 0.5 to 1 ug. TCRdb ran MiXCR on the immunoSEQ multiplex PCR reads and lists one entry per CDR3 protein. The sample shows roughly 330,000 distinct CDR3 sequences, roughly nine tenths of them seen only once. The specimen was CD4+ T cells from PBMCs. The origin of the receptors is a human donor with multiple sclerosis.

The chain is built from TRBV11-2 and TRBJ2-3, with 16 nucleotides matching TRBD2. V shed 6 bases, J shed 7 bases, and the junction held 10 bases outside the gene matches. CDR1 and CDR2 (germline): SGHAT, FQNNGV. The CDR3 covers 17 residues. The CDR3 protein is CASRPGTSGRAGNTQYF. CDR3 DNA sequence: TGTGCCAGCAGGCCAGGGACTAGCGGGAGGGCCGGTAATACGCAGTATTTT. Together with reference TRBV11-2 and TRBJ2-3, the CDR3 gives the full variable domain: EAGVAQSPRYKIIEKRQSVAFWCNPISGHATLYWYQQILGQGPKLLIQFQNNGVVDDSQLPKDRFSAERLKGVDSTLKIQPAKLEDSAVYLCASRPGTSGRAGNTQYFGPGTRLTVL.

The V and J genes are TRBV3-1 and TRBJ2-2; D is unresolved. This CDR3 spans 12 amino acids. CDR1 and CDR2 (germline): LGHDT, YNNKEL (reference sequence). Trimming removed 0 bases at V and 6 bases at J, with 2 bases between. The chain's CDR3 is CASSQDPGELFF. The CDR3 DNA is TGTGCCAGCAGCCAAGATCCCGGGGAGCTGTTTTTT.

V usage is TRBV6-5 and J usage is TRBJ1-1; 10 positions agree with TRBD1. CDR1 is MNHEY and CDR2 is SVGAGI in the germline V gene. Germline trimming cut 8 bases from V and 10 bases from J; bases unmatched to any gene: 10. The CDR3 is 13 amino acids. CDR3 loop: CASGTGERRPAFF. CDR3 nucleotide sequence: TGTGCCAGCGGGACAGGGGAGCGTCGGCCAGCTTTCTTT.

The rearrangement uses TRBV6-2 or TRBV6-3 and TRBJ2-7, with no clear D. Germline V CDR1 and CDR2: MNHEY, SVGEGT. V lost 7 bases and J lost 0, with 7 bases in between. The CDR3 extends over 12 amino acids. The CDR3 DNA follows: TGTGCCAGCATCGATAGCTCCTACGAGCAGTACTTC. It codes for CASIDSSYEQYF.

V is TRBV29-1 and J is TRBJ1-1, with a possible D match to TRBD1 (6 bases). The CDR3 runs 13 residues. CDR1 and CDR2 from the germline V gene are SQVTM and ANQGSEA. The V and J ends lost 7 bases and 4 bases respectively, with 16 bases between them. In DNA, the CDR3 is TGCAGCGCCAAACAGGGAAGTGGCACTGAAGCTTTCTTT. Amino acid sequence: CSAKQGSGTEAFF.

The chain has TRBV7-2 and TRBJ2-3; D possibly corresponds to TRBD2 (5 bases). V lost 3 bases and J 6 bases, leaving 16 bases between the germline ends. The CDR3 loop spans 15 amino acids. CDR1 SGHTA and CDR2 FQGNSA come from the germline V gene. CDR3 sequence (DNA): TGTGCCAGCAGCTTGGGCGGGCCCCTGCGGGATACGCAGTATTTT. Translation: CASSLGGPLRDTQYF.

V and J are TRBV27 and TRBJ1-1; tentative D call: TRBD1 (6 bases). Germline loops: CDR1 MNHEY, CDR2 SMNVEV (reference sequence). This CDR3 region has 15 residues. V was trimmed by 6 bases and J by 4 bases, leaving 18 bases between them. The CDR3 sequence is CASRPSSRGGTEAFF. The CDR3 nucleotides are TGTGCCAGCAGACCCTCCTCCAGGGGCGGCACTGAAGCTTTCTTT.

This clonotype was recorded only once. The rearrangement uses TRBV29-1 and TRBJ2-5; no clear D. In germline, CDR1 is SQVTM, CDR2 ANQGSEA. V was trimmed by 3 bases and J by 4 bases, leaving 9 bases between them. The CDR3 length is 12 residues. The CDR3 DNA follows: TGCAGCGTTGATATTGCTGGAGAGACCCAGTACTTC. The encoded protein is CSVDIAGETQYF.

The genes are TRBV7-2 and TRBJ1-6; tentative D call: TRBD1 (5 bases). Between the trimmed V and J ends, which lost 5 bases and 8 bases, there was a span of 13 bases. The CDR3 sequence is 14 residues long. CDR1 and CDR2 from the germline V gene are SGHTA and FQGNSA. CDR3 DNA: TGTGCCAGCAGCCAAGGACATGGCTATTCACCCCTCCACTTT. It translates to CASSQGHGYSPLHF.

This clonotype was observed once. The chain carries TRBV21-1 and TRBJ2-2. TRBV21-1 is deemed a pseudogene. CDR3 size: 11 residues. The CDR3 coding sequence is TGTGCCAGCATCCTCACCGGGGAGCTGTTTTTT. Its protein is CASILTGELFF.

This chain uses TRBV12-3 or TRBV12-4 with TRBJ2-3, with 10 bases fitting TRBD1. CDR3 length equals 17 residues. With 4 bases clipped from V and 3 bases from J, the junction kept 10 bases outside the gene matches. The CDR3 bases are TGTGCCAGCAGTTCGAGACAGGGGGCAAGTGGAACAGATACGCAGTATTTT. Protein sequence: CASSSRQGASGTDTQYF.

The chain joins TRBV9 to TRBJ1-3; the match to TRBD1 covers 7 bases. The CDR3 sequence is 16 residues long. Germline values: CDR1 SGDLS, CDR2 YYNGEE. Trimming cost V 3 bases and J 4 bases; bases outside gene matches: 10. The CDR3 spells CASSAGGTVVGNTIYF. The CDR3 nucleotides are TGTGCCAGCAGCGCCGGCGGGACAGTTGTGGGAAACACCATATATTTT.

The chain's CDR3 is CASSLTGIEQYF. For the CDR3, the DNA is TGTGCCAGCAGCCTTACAGGGATCGAGCAGTACTTC. J is TRBJ2-7 and V is TRBV2; a possible D gene is TRBD1 (6 bases). The CDR3 consists of 12 residues. Per the germline V gene, CDR1 is SNHLY and CDR2 is FYNNEI. Trimming shortened V by 6 bases and J by 6 bases, and 12 bases separated the two germline ends.

The chain joins TRBV7-9 to TRBJ2-1; 8 bases are a match to TRBD1. The CDR3 consists of 16 residues. After removal of 2 bases from V and 1 base from J, the junction contained 4 bases not matched to a gene. The germline V gene encodes CDR1 SEHNR and CDR2 FQNEAQ (reference sequence). CDR3 protein: CASSLRQGRSYNEQFF. CDR3 nucleotide sequence: TGTGCCAGCAGCTTAAGACAGGGGCGGTCCTACAATGAGCAGTTCTTC.

V and J are TRBV3-1 and TRBJ2-2, with 7 nucleotides matching TRBD2. The CDR3 covers 15 residues. Germline V gene sequence: CDR1 LGHDT, CDR2 YNNKEL (reference sequence). V dropped 5 bases and J dropped 7; count of bases not matched to a gene: 10. The CDR3 bases are TGTGCCAGCAGCGACGCTAGCGGAGAGGTCGGGGAGCTGTTTTTT. Protein sequence: CASSDASGEVGELFF. The variable domain in full, completed from reference TRBV3-1 and TRBJ2-2, reads DTAVSQTPKYLVTQMGNDKSIKCEQNLGHDTMYWYKQDSKKFLKIMFSYNNKELIINETVPNRFSPKSPDKAHLNLHINSLELGDSAVYFCASSDASGEVGELFFGEGSRLTVL.

This chain uses TRBV9 with TRBJ2-5; perhaps D is TRBD1 or TRBD2 (6 bases each). CDR3 size: 13 residues. V lost 3 bases to trimming and J lost 5 bases, with 11 bases between them. Germline V CDR1 and CDR2: SGDLS, YYNGEE. This CDR3 is CASSAIGGETQYF. DNA for the CDR3: TGTGCCAGCAGCGCCATAGGGGGGGAGACCCAGTACTTC.

Here the CDR3 reads CASSYSYATGYGYTF. In nucleotides, the CDR3 is TGTGCCAGCAGTTACTCGTACGCGACGGGCTATGGCTACACCTTC. The chain couples TRBV6-5 to TRBJ1-2; the D is unclear. Trimming stripped 0 bases from V and 4 bases from J, with 12 bases between. This CDR3 has 15 amino acids. Germline V lookup: CDR1 MNHEY, CDR2 SVGAGI.

Turning to this clonotype: At one end the junction does not follow the germline gene, possibly because of a read error. Here the CDR3 reads CASSIQGGRAVF. CDR3 DNA: TGTGCCAGTAGTATACAAGGCGGGAGGGCCGTTTTT. J is TRBJ2-3 and V is TRBV19; 9 bases line up with TRBD2. The CDR3 is 12 residues long. From germline, CDR1 is LNHDA and CDR2 SQIVND (reference sequence).

This clonotype has just one count. The chain uses TRBV10-3 and TRBJ2-5, with 7 nucleotides matching TRBD2. CDR1 and CDR2 (germline): ENHRY, SYGVKD. The CDR3 length is 13 residues. V lost 3 bases and J lost 7; bases outside the gene matches: 5. CDR3 coding DNA: TGTGCCATCAGTGATGAACAGCGGGGGACCCAGTACTTC. Translating gives CAISDEQRGTQYF.

The genes are TRBV27 and TRBJ2-1; perhaps TRBD2 as D (6 bases). This CDR3 region has 15 residues. From germline, CDR1 is MNHEY and CDR2 SMNVEV (reference sequence). V shed 5 bases and J shed 6 bases, with 17 bases lying between them. The CDR3 is CASSRSTSNVNEQFF. The CDR3 DNA reads as TGTGCCAGCAGTCGATCCACTAGCAATGTCAATGAGCAGTTCTTC.

V usage is TRBV30 and J usage is TRBJ2-3; D is uncertain. Germline V gives CDR1 GTSNPN, CDR2 SVGIG (reference sequence). The V gene lost 2 bases and the J gene lost 6 bases, with 9 bases spanning the gap. The CDR3 is 12 residues long. The CDR3 loop reads CAWSFGSDTQYF. The CDR3 nucleotides read TGTGCCTGGAGTTTCGGCTCGGATACGCAGTATTTT.

This sequence joins TRBV6-5 and TRBJ1-1; possible D gene TRBD1, 6 bases. Germline CDR1 and CDR2: MNHEY and SVGAGI. The germline V and J ends were trimmed by 0 bases and 5 bases, with 13 bases remaining between them. The CDR3 is made up of 15 amino acids. The CDR3 region has the DNA TGTGCCAGCAGTTACTCGAGTAAGGGGGTGACTGAAGCTTTCTTT. Encoded protein: CASSYSSKGVTEAFF.

This chain connects TRBV6-1 to TRBJ2-3; 11 bases are shared with TRBD2. The CDR3 totals 16 residues. J gave up 1 base and V 6 bases, and 6 bases lay outside the gene matches. Germline V gene data show CDR1 as MNHNS and CDR2 as SASEGT. CDR3: CASREMTSGGTDTQYF. CDR3 DNA sequence: TGTGCCAGCAGGGAAATGACTAGCGGGGGCACAGATACGCAGTATTTT.

The chain has TRBV6-5 and TRBJ2-3, with D perhaps being TRBD1 or TRBD2 (6 bases each). Germline values: CDR1 MNHEY, CDR2 SVGAGI. V lost 4 bases and J 4 bases, leaving 12 bases between the germline ends. The CDR3 has 14 amino acids. The CDR3 sequence: CASSSGGLPDTQYF. In nucleotides, the CDR3 is TGTGCCAGCAGTTCTGGGGGGCTCCCAGATACGCAGTATTTT.

The rearrangement joins TRBV9 to TRBJ2-7; perhaps TRBD2 as D (5 bases). The CDR3 runs 13 residues. In germline, CDR1 is SGDLS, CDR2 YYNGEE. Trimming removed 3 bases from V and 9 bases from J, with 16 bases in between. The CDR3 bases are TGTGCCAGCAGCGCCTCTCCGGGGTCTGGGCAGTACTTC. Amino acid sequence: CASSASPGSGQYF.